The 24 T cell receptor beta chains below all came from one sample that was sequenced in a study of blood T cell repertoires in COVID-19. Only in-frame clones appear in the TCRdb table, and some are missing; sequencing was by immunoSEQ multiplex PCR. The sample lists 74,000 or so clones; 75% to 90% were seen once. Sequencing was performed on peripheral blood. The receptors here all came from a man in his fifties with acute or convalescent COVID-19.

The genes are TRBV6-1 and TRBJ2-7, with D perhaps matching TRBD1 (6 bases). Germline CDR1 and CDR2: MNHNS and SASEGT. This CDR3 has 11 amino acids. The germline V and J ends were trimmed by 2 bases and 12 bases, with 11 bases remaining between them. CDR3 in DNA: TGTGCCAGCAGTGAACCGGGACACCCGTACTTC. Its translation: CASSEPGHPYF.

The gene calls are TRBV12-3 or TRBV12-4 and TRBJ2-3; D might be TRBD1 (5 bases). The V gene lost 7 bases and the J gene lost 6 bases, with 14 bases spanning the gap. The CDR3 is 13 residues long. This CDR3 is CASNPGYSDTQYF. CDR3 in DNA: TGTGCCAGCAACCCAGGGTATTCGGATACGCAGTATTTT.

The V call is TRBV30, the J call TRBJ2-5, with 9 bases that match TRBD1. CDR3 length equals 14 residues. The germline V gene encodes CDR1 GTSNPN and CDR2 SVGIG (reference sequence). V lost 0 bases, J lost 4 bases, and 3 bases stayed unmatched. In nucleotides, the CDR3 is TGTGCCTGGAGTGTAACAGGGGGCGGAGAGACCCAGTACTTC. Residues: CAWSVTGGGETQYF.

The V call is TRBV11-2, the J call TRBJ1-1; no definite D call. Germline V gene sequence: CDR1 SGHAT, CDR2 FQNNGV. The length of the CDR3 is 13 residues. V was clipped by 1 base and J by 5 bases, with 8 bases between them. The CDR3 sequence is CASSLGAVTEAFF. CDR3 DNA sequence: TGTGCCAGCAGCTTAGGGGCAGTTACTGAAGCTTTCTTT.

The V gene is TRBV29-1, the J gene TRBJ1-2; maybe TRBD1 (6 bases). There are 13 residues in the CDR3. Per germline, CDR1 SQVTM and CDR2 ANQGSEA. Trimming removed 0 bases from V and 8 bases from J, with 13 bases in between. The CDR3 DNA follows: TGCAGCGTTGAAGAGGGGGCTAAGAGGGGCTACACCTTC. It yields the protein CSVEEGAKRGYTF.

This CDR3 reads CASQPQNGQLNEQFF. In DNA, the CDR3 is TGTGCCAGCCAGCCCCAGAATGGACAGTTAAATGAGCAGTTCTTC. The chain links TRBV3-1 (or the pseudogene TRBV3-2) to TRBJ2-1; weak D call: TRBD1 (6 bases). The CDR3 contains 15 residues. V lost 8 bases and J 7 bases, leaving 21 bases between the germline ends. Germline V lookup: CDR1 LGHDT, CDR2 YNNKEL (reference sequence).

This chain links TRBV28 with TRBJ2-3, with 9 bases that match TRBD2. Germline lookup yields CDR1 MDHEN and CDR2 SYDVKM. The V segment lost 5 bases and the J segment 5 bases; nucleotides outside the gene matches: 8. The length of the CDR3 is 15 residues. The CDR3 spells CASSTLSGSVDTQYF. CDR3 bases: TGTGCCAGCAGTACCCTTAGCGGGAGTGTAGATACGCAGTATTTT.

The CDR3 here is CASSMTGMTSYNEQFF. The CDR3 DNA is TGCGCCAGCAGCATGACAGGGATGACCTCCTACAATGAGCAGTTCTTC. The chain joins TRBV5-1 to TRBJ2-1, with TRBD1 identical over 7 bases. The CDR3 is made up of 16 amino acids. The junction had 7 bases not matched to a gene; V was cut back by 4 bases and J by 0 bases. Germline V gives CDR1 SGHRS, CDR2 YFSETQ.

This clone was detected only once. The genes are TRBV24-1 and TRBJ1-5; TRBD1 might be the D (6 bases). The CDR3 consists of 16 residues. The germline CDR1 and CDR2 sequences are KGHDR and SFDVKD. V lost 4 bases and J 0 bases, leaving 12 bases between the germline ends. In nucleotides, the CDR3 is TGTGCCACCAGTGACTCAGGGGCCCCTAGCAATCAGCCCCAGCATTTT. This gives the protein CATSDSGAPSNQPQHF.

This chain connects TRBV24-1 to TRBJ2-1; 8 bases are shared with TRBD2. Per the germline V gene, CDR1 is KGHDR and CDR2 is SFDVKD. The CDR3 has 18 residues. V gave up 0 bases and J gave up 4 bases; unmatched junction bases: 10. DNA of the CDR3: TGTGCCACCAGTGATTTGAAAACTAGCGGAGACTATTACAATGAGCAGTTCTTC. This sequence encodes CATSDLKTSGDYYNEQFF.

This CDR3 reads CASSKGTSGTNEQFF. The CDR3 nucleotides read TGTGCCAGCAGCAAAGGGACTAGCGGGACCAATGAGCAGTTCTTC. This chain connects TRBV5-8 to TRBJ2-1; 13 positions agree with TRBD2. Germline V gives CDR1 SGHTS, CDR2 YDEGEE. The CDR3 length is 15 residues. The V gene end was trimmed by 4 bases and the J gene end by 6 bases; junction bases not matched to a gene: 4.

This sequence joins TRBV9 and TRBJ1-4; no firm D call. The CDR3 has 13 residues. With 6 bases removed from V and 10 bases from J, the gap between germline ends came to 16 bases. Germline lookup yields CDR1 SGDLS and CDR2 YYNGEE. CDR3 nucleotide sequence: TGTGCCAGCAAGGAGGCCTCCTCGGGAAAACTGTTTTTT. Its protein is CASKEASSGKLFF.

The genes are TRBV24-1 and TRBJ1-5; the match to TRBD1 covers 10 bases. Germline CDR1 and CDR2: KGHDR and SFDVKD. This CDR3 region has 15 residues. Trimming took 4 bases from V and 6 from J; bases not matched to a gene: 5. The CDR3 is CATSDRTGGSQPQHF. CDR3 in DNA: TGTGCCACCAGTGACCGGACAGGGGGTAGTCAGCCCCAGCATTTT.

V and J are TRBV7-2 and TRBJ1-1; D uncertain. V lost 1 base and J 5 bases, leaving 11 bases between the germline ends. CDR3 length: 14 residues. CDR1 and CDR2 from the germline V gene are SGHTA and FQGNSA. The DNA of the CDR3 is TGTGCCAGCAGCTTAGATGGCTCCTGGACTGAAGCTTTCTTT. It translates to CASSLDGSWTEAFF.

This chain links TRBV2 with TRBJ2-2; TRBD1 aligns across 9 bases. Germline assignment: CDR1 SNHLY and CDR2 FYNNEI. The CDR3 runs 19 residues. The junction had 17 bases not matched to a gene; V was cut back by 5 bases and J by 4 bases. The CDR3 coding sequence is TGTGCCAGCAGTTCGGGACAGGGCTTTATCGGCTTACCCACCGGGGAGCTGTTTTTT. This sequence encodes CASSSGQGFIGLPTGELFF.

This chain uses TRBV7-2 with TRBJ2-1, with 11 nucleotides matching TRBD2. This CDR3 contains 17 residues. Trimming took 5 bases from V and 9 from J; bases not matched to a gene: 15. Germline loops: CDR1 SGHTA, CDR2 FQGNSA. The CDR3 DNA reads TGTGCCAGCAGCCAAGTGGGTACTAGCGGGAGTAATGGTGAGCAGTTCTTC. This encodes CASSQVGTSGSNGEQFF.

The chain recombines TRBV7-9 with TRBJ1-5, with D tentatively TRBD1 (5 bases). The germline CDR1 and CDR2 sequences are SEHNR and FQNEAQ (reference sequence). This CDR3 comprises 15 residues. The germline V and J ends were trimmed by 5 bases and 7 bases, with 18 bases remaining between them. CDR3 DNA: TGTGCCAGCAGCGGGACTCTCGGGGAACACCAGCCCCAGCATTTT. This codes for CASSGTLGEHQPQHF.

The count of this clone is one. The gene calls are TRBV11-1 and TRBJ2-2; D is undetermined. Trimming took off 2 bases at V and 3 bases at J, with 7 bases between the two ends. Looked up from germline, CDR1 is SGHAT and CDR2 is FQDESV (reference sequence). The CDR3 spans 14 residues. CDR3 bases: TGTGCCAGCAGCTTAAACTCTCACACCGGGGAGCTGTTTTTT. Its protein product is CASSLNSHTGELFF.

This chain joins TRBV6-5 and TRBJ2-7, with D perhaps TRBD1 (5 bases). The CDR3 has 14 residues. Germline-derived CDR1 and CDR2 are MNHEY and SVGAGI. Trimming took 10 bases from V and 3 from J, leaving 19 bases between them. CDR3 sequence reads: CAIQTSNRIYEQYF. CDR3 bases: TGTGCCATACAGACGTCAAACAGGATCTACGAGCAGTACTTC.

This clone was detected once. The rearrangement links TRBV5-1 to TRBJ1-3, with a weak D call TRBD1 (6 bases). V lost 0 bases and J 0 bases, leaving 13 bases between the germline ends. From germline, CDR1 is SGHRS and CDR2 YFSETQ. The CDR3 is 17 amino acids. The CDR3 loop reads CASSLDALGGSGNTIYF. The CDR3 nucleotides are TGCGCCAGCAGCTTGGACGCCCTAGGGGGCTCTGGAAACACCATATATTTT. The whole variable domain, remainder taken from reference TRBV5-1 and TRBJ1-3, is KAGVTQTPRYLIKTRGQQVTLSCSPISGHRSVSWYQQTPGQGLQFLFEYFSETQRNKGNFPGRFSGRQFSNSRSEMNVSTLELGDSALYLCASSLDALGGSGNTIYFGEGSWLTVV.

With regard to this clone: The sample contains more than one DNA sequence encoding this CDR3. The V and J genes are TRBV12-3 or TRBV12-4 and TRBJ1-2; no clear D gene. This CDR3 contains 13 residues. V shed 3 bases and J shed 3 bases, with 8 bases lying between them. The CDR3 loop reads CASSFQRDYGYTF. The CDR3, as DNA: TGTGCCAGCAGTTTCCAGAGGGACTATGGCTACACCTTC.

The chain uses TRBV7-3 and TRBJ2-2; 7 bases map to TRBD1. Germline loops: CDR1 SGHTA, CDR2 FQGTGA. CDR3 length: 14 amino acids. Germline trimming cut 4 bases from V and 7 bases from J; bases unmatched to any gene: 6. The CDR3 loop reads CASSSQGEGGELFF. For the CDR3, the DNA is TGTGCCAGCAGCTCTCAGGGGGAAGGCGGGGAGCTGTTTTTT.

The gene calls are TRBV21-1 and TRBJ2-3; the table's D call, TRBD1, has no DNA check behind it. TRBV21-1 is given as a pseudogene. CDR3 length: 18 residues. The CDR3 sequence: CASSSTKEDSTSTDTQYF. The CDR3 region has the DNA TGTGCCAGCAGCTCCACGAAGGAAGACAGCACTAGCACAGATACGCAGTATTTT.

CDR3 in amino acids: CASSLSLRTGDFGGYTF. For the CDR3, the DNA is TGTGCCAGCAGTTTATCTCTCAGGACAGGTGACTTTGGGGGCTACACCTTC. The J gene is TRBJ1-2, the V gene TRBV27, with 7 bases aligning to TRBD1. CDR1 and CDR2 (germline): MNHEY, SMNVEV (reference sequence). The CDR3 is made up of 17 amino acids. V lost 0 bases to trimming and J lost 8 bases; unmatched junction nucleotides: 15.